Shown below are 8 T cell receptor beta chains from a single sample sequenced in a study of CD8+CD57+ T cells in acquired aplastic anemia. The sequenced patients had an expansion of CD8+CD57+ cells seen by flow cytometry. TCR beta VDJ and CDR3 profiles were obtained from a genomic DNA template. TCRdb processed the reads anew with MiXCR; each CDR3 protein has one entry. The sample holds 160,000 or so distinct CDR3 sequences, roughly 50% seen once. Sequencing input: sorted CD4+, CD8+, or CD8+CD57+ T cells (not recorded which) from PBMCs. Source of these receptors: a human donor with aplastic anemia.

This clonotype was counted at least ten times. This chain links TRBV7-9 with TRBJ2-1; 11 bases fit TRBD2. This CDR3 is built from 16 residues. Germline V gene lookup returns CDR1 SEHNR and CDR2 FQNEAQ (reference sequence). V lost 2 bases to trimming and J lost 5 bases; unmatched junction nucleotides: 5. CDR3 in DNA: TGTGCCAGCAGCTTACAGGGGACTAGCGGAAACAATGAGCAGTTCTTC. Amino acid sequence: CASSLQGTSGNNEQFF.

There are many counts of this clonotype. The V gene is TRBV10-3, the J gene TRBJ2-5; the D gene is possibly TRBD2 (6 bases). CDR3 size: 15 residues. Germline V gives CDR1 ENHRY, CDR2 SYGVKD. Deletions cut 6 bases from V and 5 bases from J, with 19 bases between. For the CDR3, the DNA is TGTGCCATCAGCCAAGGACAAGGGGCGGGGGAGACCCAGTACTTC. Its translation is CAISQGQGAGETQYF.

In this sample, this clonotype turned up many times. CDR3 DNA sequence: TGTGCCAGCAGTTATGCTGTAGACAGCAACACCGGGGAGCTGTTTTTT. It translates to CASSYAVDSNTGELFF. The chain is built from TRBV6-5 and TRBJ2-2; D may be TRBD1 (5 bases). Looked up from germline, CDR1 is MNHEY and CDR2 is SVGAGI. The germline V and J ends were trimmed by 3 bases and 2 bases, with 13 bases remaining between them. There are 16 residues in the CDR3.

This sequence joins TRBV25-1 and TRBJ1-2, with D hard to call. The CDR3 is 13 residues long. From germline, CDR1 is MGHDK and CDR2 SYGVNS. V was pared by 5 bases and J by 3 bases, with 10 bases between. The CDR3: CASSRDIYYGYTF. Written as DNA, the CDR3 is TGTGCCAGCAGTCGCGACATTTACTATGGCTACACCTTC.

The chain couples TRBV10-3 to TRBJ2-3; D gene ambiguous. Trimming stripped 6 bases from V and 4 bases from J, with 8 bases between. CDR1 and CDR2 (germline): ENHRY, SYGVKD. The CDR3 loop spans 12 amino acids. The CDR3 is CAIRGGSDTQYF. The CDR3 bases are TGTGCCATCAGGGGTGGATCAGATACGCAGTATTTT.

The chain carries TRBV2 and TRBJ2-5; no definite D call. TRBJ2-1 explains the end of the DNA better; the J call may be wrong. Germline assignment: CDR1 SNHLY and CDR2 FYNNEI. The CDR3 has 13 amino acids. The chain's CDR3 is CASSEIRANEQFF. The DNA of the CDR3 is TGTGCCAGCAGTGAAATTAGAGCAAATGAGCAGTTCTTC.

There are many counts of this clonotype. The rearrangement links TRBV7-2 to TRBJ2-6; 7 nucleotides match TRBD2. The CDR3 is 17 residues long. Germline V gene lookup returns CDR1 SGHTA and CDR2 FQGNSA. V dropped 0 bases and J dropped 2; count of bases not matched to a gene: 4. CDR3 sequence reads: CASSLAMGGAGANVLTF. The CDR3 DNA reads as TGTGCCAGCAGCTTAGCGATGGGAGGGGCTGGGGCCAACGTCCTGACTTTC.

The V and J genes are TRBV5-5 and TRBJ1-2; no clear D gene. The CDR3 length is 15 residues. V lost 6 bases and J 0 bases, leaving 15 bases between the germline ends. Germline CDR1 reads SGHKS; CDR2 reads YYEKEE (reference sequence). The CDR3 loop is CASNSLVGSNYGYTF. In DNA, the CDR3 is TGTGCCAGCAATTCACTGGTGGGTTCTAACTATGGCTACACCTTC.